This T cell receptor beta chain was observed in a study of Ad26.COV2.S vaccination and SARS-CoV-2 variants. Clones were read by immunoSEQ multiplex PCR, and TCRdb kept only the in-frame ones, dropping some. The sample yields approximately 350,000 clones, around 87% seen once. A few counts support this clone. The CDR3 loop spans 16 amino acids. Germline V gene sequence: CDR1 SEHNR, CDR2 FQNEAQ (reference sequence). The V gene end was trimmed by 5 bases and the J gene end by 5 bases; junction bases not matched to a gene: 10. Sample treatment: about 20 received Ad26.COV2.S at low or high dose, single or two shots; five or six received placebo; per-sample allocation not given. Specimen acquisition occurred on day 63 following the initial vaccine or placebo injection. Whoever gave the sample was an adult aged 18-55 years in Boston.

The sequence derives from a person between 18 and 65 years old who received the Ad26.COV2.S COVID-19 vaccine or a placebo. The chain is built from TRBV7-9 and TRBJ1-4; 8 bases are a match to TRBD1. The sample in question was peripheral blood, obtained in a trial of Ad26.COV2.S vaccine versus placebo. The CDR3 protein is CASSQYGQGGNEKLFF. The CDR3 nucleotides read TGTGCCAGCAGCCAATACGGACAGGGAGGCAATGAAAAACTGTTTTTT.